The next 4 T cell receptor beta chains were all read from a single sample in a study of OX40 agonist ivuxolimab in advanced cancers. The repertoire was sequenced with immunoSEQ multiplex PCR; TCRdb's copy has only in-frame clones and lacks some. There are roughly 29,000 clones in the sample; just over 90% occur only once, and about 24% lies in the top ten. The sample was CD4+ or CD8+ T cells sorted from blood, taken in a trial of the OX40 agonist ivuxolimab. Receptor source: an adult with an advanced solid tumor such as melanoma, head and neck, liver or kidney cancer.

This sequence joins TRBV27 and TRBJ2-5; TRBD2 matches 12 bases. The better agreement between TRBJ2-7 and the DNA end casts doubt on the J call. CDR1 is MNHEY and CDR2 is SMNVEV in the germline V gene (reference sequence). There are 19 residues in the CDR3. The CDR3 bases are TGTGCCAGCAGTTTAATCACTAGCGGGAGGTTTACCGGGGCTTACGAGCAGTACTTC. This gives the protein CASSLITSGRFTGAYEQYF.

CDR3 nucleotide sequence: TGTGCCAGCAGCTTGGGTCGGCAGGGAGATACGCAGTATTTT. Translated: CASSLGRQGDTQYF. The chain recombines TRBV5-4 with TRBJ2-3; TRBD1 might be the D (5 bases). Germline CDR1 is SGHNT and CDR2 is YYREEE (reference sequence). V lost 0 bases and J lost 5, with 10 bases in between. This CDR3 has 14 residues.

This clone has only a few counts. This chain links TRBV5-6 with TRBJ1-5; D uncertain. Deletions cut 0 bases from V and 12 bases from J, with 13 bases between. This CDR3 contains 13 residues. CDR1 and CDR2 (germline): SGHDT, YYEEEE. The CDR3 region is CASSLGVGLRQHF. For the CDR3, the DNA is TGTGCCAGCAGCTTGGGCGTCGGGTTGCGCCAGCATTTT.

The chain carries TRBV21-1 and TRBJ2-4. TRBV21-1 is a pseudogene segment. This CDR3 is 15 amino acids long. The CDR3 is CASSRRAQAKNIQYF. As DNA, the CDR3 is TGTGCCAGCAGCAGACGGGCACAAGCCAAAAACATTCAGTACTTC.